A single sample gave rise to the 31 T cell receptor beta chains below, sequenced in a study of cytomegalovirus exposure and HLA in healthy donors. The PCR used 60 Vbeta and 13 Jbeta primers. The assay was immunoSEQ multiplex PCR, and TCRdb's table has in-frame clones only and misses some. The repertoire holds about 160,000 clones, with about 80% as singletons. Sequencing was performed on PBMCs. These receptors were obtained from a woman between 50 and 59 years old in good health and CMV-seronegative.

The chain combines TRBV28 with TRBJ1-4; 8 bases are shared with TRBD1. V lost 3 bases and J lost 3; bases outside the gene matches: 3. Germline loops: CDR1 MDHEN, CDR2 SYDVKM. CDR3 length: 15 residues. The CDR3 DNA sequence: TGTGCCAGCAGTTTCCAGGGACAGGCTAATGAAAAACTGTTTTTT. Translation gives CASSFQGQANEKLFF.

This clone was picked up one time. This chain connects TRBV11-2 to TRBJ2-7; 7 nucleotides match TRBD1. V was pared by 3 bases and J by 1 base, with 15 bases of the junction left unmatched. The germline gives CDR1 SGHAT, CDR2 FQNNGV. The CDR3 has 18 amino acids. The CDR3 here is CASSFTFLNRGPSYEQYF. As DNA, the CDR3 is TGTGCCAGCAGCTTTACATTCCTCAACAGGGGACCTTCCTACGAGCAGTACTTC.

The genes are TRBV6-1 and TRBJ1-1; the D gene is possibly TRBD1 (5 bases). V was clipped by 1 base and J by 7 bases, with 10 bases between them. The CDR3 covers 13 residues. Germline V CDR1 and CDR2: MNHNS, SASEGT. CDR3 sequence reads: CASSEGGRVEAFF. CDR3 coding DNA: TGTGCCAGCAGTGAAGGTGGCAGGGTTGAAGCTTTCTTT.

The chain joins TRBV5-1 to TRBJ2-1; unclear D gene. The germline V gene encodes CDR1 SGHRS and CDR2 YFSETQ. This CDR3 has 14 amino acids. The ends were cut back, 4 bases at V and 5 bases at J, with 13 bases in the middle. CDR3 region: CASSLSSLDNEQFF. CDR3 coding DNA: TGCGCCAGCAGCCTCTCCAGTCTAGACAATGAGCAGTTCTTC.

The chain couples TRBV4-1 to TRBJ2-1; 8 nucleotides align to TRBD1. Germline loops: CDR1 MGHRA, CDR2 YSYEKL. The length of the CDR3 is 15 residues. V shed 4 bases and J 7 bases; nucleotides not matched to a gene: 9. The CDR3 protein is CASSPPQGAGNEQFF. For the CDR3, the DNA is TGCGCCAGCAGCCCCCCGCAGGGGGCGGGTAATGAGCAGTTCTTC.

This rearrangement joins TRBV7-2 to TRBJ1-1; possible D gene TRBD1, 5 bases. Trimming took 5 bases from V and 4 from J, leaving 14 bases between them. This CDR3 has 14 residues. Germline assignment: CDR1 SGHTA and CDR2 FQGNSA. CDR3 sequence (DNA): TGTGCCAGCAGCCAAACGGGCGGGGGCACTGAAGCTTTCTTT. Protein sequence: CASSQTGGGTEAFF.

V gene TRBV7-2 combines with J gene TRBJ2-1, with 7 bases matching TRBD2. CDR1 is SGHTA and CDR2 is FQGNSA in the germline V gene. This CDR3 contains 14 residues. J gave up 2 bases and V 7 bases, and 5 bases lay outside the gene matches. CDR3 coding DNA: TGTGCCAGCACCCCGGGACTAACCTACAATGAGCAGTTCTTC. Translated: CASTPGLTYNEQFF.

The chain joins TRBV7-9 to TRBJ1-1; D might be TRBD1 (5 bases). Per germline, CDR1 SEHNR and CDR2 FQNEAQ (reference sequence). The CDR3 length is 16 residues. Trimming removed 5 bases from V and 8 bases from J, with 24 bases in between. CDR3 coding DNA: TGTGCCAGCAGCAATCACGGGGGGAATCGGAGATCCGAAGCTTTCTTT. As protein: CASSNHGGNRRSEAFF.

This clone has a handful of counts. The chain's CDR3 is CASSLEGVGNQPQHF. CDR3 DNA: TGCGCCAGCAGCTTGGAGGGGGTAGGCAATCAGCCCCAGCATTTT. The rearrangement links TRBV5-1 to TRBJ1-5, with D tentatively TRBD1 (6 bases). CDR1 and CDR2 from the germline V gene are SGHRS and YFSETQ. The CDR3 runs to 15 residues. V gave up 0 bases and J gave up 2 bases, with 9 bases separating them.

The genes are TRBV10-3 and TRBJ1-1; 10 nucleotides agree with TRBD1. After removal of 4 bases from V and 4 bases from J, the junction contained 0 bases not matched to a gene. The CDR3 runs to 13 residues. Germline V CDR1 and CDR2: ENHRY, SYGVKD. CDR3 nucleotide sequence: TGTGCCATCAGTGGGGACAGGGGCACTGAAGCTTTCTTT. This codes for CAISGDRGTEAFF.

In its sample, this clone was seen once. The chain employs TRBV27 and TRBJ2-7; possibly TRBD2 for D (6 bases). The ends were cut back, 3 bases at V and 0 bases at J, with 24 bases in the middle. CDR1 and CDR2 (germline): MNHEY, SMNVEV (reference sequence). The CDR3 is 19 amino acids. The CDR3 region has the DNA TGTGCCAGCAGTTTTAGGCCTAACTTTCTCCGGGGGAGCTCCTACGAGCAGTACTTC. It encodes CASSFRPNFLRGSSYEQYF.

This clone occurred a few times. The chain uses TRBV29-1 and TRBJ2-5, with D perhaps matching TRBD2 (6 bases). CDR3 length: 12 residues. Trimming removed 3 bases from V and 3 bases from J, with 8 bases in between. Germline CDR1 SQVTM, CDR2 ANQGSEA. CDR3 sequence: CSVDGGKETQYF. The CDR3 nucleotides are TGCAGCGTTGATGGGGGGAAAGAGACCCAGTACTTC. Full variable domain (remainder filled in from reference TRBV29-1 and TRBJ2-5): SAVISQKPSRDICQRGTSLTIQCQVDSQVTMMFWYRQQPGQSLTLIATANQGSEATYESGFVIDKFPISRPNLTFSTLTVSNMSPEDSSIYLCSVDGGKETQYFGPGTRLLVL.

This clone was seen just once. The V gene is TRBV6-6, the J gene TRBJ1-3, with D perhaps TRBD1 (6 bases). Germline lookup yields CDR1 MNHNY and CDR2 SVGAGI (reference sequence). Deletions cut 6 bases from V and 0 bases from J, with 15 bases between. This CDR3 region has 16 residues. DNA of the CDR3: TGTGCCAGCAGCATCATGACAGGTTCCTCTGGAAACACCATATATTTT. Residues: CASSIMTGSSGNTIYF.

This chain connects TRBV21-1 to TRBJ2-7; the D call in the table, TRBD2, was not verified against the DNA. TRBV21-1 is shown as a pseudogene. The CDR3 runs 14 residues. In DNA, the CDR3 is TGTGCCAGCAGCAAAGGAGAGCGACGCCGGGTGCAGTACTTC. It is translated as CASSKGERRRVQYF.

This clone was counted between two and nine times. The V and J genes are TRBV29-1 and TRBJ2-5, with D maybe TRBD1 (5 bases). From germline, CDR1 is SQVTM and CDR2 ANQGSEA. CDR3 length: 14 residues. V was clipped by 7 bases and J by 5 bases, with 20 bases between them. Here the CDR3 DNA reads TGCAGCGGGGGCCGGTCTAATTATCAGGAGACCCAGTACTTC. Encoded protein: CSGGRSNYQETQYF. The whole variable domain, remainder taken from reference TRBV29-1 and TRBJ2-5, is SAVISQKPSRDICQRGTSLTIQCQVDSQVTMMFWYRQQPGQSLTLIATANQGSEATYESGFVIDKFPISRPNLTFSTLTVSNMSPEDSSIYLCSGGRSNYQETQYFGPGTRLLVL.

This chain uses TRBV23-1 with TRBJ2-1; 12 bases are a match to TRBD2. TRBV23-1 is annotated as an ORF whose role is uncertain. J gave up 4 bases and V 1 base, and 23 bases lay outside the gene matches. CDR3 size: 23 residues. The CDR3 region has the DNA TGCGCCAGCAGTCAATGGGGGTGGGGAGAGACTAGCGGGAGTGGGCAAGGTTACAATGAGCAGTTCTTC. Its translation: CASSQWGWGETSGSGQGYNEQFF.

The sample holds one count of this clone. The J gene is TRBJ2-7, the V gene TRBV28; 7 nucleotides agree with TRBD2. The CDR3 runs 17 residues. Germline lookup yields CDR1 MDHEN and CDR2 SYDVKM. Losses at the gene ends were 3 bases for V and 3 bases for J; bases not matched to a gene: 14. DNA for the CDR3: TGTGCCAGCAGTTTGCTTAGAGGGAGGGAATTGTTCTACGAGCAGTACTTC. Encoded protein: CASSLLRGRELFYEQYF.

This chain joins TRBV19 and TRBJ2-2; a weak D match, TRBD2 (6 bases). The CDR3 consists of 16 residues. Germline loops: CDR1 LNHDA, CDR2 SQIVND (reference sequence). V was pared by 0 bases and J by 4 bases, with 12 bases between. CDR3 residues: CASSIDWGDLTGELFF. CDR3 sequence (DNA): TGTGCCAGTAGTATAGATTGGGGGGACCTCACCGGGGAGCTGTTTTTT. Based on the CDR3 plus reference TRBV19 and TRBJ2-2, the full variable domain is DGGITQSPKYLFRKEGQNVTLSCEQNLNHDAMYWYRQDPGQGLRLIYYSQIVNDFQKGDIAEGYSVSREKKESFPLTVTSAQKNPTAFYLCASSIDWGDLTGELFFGEGSRLTVL.

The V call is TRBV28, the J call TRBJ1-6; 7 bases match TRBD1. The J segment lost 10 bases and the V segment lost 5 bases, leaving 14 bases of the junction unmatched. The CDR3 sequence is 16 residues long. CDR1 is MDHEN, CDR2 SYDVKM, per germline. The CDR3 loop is CASSPPFQTGWSPLHF. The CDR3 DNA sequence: TGTGCCAGCAGTCCTCCCTTCCAGACAGGGTGGTCACCCCTCCACTTT.

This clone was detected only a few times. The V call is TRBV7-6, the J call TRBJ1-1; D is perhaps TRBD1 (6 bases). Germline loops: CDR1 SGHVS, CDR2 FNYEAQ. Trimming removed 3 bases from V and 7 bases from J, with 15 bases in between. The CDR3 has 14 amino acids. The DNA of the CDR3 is TGTGCCAGCAGCTTCTGGGGGCGCGGTAGTGAAGCTTTCTTT. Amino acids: CASSFWGRGSEAFF.

CDR3 region: CASSITGVSGEQYF. Here the CDR3 DNA reads TGTGCCAGTAGTATTACAGGGGTTTCTGGCGAGCAGTACTTC. The V call is TRBV19, the J call TRBJ2-7; 7 positions match TRBD1. This CDR3 spans 14 amino acids. Germline-derived CDR1 and CDR2 are LNHDA and SQIVND (reference sequence). V was clipped by 3 bases and J by 6 bases; unmatched bases: 8.

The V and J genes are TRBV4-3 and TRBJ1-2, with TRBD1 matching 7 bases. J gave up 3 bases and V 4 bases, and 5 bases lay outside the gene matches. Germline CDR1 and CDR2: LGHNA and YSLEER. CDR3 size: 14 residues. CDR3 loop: CASSPGTVDYGYTF. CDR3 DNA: TGCGCCAGCAGCCCCGGGACAGTCGACTATGGCTACACCTTC.

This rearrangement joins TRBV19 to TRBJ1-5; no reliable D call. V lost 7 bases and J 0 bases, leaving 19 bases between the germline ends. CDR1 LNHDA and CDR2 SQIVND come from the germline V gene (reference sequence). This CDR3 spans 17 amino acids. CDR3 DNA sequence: TGTGCCAGTAAACCAGGCATATTCTTCTATAGCAATCAGCCCCAGCATTTT. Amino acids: CASKPGIFFYSNQPQHF. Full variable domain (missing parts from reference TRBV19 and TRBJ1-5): DGGITQSPKYLFRKEGQNVTLSCEQNLNHDAMYWYRQDPGQGLRLIYYSQIVNDFQKGDIAEGYSVSREKKESFPLTVTSAQKNPTAFYLCASKPGIFFYSNQPQHFGDGTRLSIL.

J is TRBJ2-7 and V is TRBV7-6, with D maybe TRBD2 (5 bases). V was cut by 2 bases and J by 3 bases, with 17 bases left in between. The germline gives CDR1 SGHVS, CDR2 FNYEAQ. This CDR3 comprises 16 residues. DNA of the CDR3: TGTGCCAGCAGCTTAAACCGGGGAACAGTCGGCTACGAGCAGTACTTC. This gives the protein CASSLNRGTVGYEQYF.

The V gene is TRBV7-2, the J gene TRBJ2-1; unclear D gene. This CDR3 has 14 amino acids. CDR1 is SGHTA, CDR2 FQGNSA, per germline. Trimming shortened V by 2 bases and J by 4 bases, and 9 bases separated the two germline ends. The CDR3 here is CASSLLLEYNEQFF. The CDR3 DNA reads TGTGCCAGCAGCTTATTGCTAGAGTACAATGAGCAGTTCTTC.

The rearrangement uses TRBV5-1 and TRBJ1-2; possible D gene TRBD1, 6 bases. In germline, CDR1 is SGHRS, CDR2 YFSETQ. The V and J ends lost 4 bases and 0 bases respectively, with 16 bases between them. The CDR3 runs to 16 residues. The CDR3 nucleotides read TGCGCCAGCAGCAAAGGTGCGGGGGGCTCTAACTATGGCTACACCTTC. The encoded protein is CASSKGAGGSNYGYTF.

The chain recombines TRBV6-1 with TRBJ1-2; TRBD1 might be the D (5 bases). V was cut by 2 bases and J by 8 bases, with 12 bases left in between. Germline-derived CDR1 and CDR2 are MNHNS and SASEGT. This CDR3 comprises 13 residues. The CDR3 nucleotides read TGTGCCAGCAGTGAAACTCAGGGATCGGGCTACACCTTC. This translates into CASSETQGSGYTF.

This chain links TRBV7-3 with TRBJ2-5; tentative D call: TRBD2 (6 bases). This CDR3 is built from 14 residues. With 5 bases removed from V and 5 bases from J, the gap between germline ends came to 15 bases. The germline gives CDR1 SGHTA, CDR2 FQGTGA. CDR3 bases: TGTGCCAGCAGCGCGGGGCCGGGTATCGAGACCCAGTACTTC. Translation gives CASSAGPGIETQYF.

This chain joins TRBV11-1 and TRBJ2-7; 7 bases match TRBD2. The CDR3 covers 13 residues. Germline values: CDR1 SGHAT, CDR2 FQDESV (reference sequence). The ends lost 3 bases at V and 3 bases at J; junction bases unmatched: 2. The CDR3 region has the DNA TGTGCCAGCAGCTTCGGCGGGAGCTACGAGCAGTACTTC. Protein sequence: CASSFGGSYEQYF.

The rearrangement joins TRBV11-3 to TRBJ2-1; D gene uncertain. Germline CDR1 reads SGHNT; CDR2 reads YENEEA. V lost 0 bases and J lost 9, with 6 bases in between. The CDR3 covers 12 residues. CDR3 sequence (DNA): TGTGCCAGCAGCTTAGAGTACGGTGAGCAGTTCTTC. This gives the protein CASSLEYGEQFF.

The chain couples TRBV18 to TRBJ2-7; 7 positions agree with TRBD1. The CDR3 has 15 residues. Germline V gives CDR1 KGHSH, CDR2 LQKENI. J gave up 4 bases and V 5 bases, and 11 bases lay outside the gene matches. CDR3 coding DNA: TGTGCCAGCTCAGATCAGACAGGGTACGGTTACGAGCAGTACTTC. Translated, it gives CASSDQTGYGYEQYF.